The 19 T cell receptor beta chains in this list originate from one sample, sequenced in a study of blood T cell repertoires in COVID-19. Generated by immunoSEQ multiplex PCR, the TCRdb table keeps only in-frame clones and is missing some. The table records around 190,000 clones, around 85% of them present only once. The sample comprised peripheral blood. The receptor set was obtained from a man between 65 and 85 years old with active or convalescent COVID-19.

The CDR3 spells CASRQGRAGKTQYF. The CDR3 nucleotides read TGTGCCAGCAGACAGGGGCGCGCAGGAAAGACCCAGTACTTC. This rearrangement joins TRBV2 to TRBJ2-5; 7 positions agree with TRBD1. CDR3 length: 14 residues. Trimming took 6 bases from V and 6 from J; bases not matched to a gene: 10. Germline V lookup: CDR1 SNHLY, CDR2 FYNNEI.

The chain employs TRBV7-2 and TRBJ1-2; TRBD1 aligns across 8 bases. The V and J ends lost 9 bases and 3 bases, in that order; junction bases with no gene match: 15. The CDR3 loop spans 16 amino acids. CDR1 SGHTA and CDR2 FQGNSA come from the germline V gene. The CDR3 DNA follows: TGTGCCAGTGCTATCCGCGGGGGACAGGTAGACTATGGCTACACCTTC. This codes for CASAIRGGQVDYGYTF.

The chain couples TRBV6-2 or TRBV6-3 to TRBJ1-2, with a weak D call TRBD1 (5 bases). The CDR3 has 14 residues. The V and J ends lost 5 bases and 6 bases respectively, with 16 bases between them. The germline gives CDR1 MNHEY, CDR2 SVGEGT. CDR3 DNA sequence: TGTGCCAGCAGTCCCCCCCCCGGGGGGAATGGCTACACCTTC. Amino acid sequence: CASSPPPGGNGYTF.

V is TRBV7-2 and J is TRBJ1-4; no clear D gene. CDR1 SGHTA and CDR2 FQGNSA come from the germline V gene. CDR3 length: 13 residues. V lost 1 base, J lost 13 bases, and 13 bases lay in between. The CDR3, as DNA: TGTGCCAGCAGCTTAGAGAGGACTTCGCGACTGTTTTTT. Translating gives CASSLERTSRLFF.

The rearrangement links TRBV20-1 to TRBJ1-4, with no clear D. Germline V lookup: CDR1 DFQATT, CDR2 SNEGSKA (reference sequence). The CDR3 consists of 13 residues. V lost 3 bases to trimming and J lost 6 bases, with 11 bases between them. CDR3 DNA sequence: TGCAGTGCTAGTCCCGGGTCGGATGAAAAACTGTTTTTT. Protein sequence: CSASPGSDEKLFF.

This chain joins TRBV2 and TRBJ2-2; TRBD2 is a possible D gene (5 bases). The CDR3 has 13 residues. Trimming removed 6 bases at V and 7 bases at J, with 12 bases between. Germline V gene sequence: CDR1 SNHLY, CDR2 FYNNEI. CDR3: CASRAGYRGELFF. Here the CDR3 DNA reads TGTGCCAGCAGGGCGGGTTACCGCGGGGAGCTGTTTTTT.

The genes are TRBV7-2 and TRBJ2-3; D is possibly TRBD1 (5 bases). Germline CDR1 SGHTA, CDR2 FQGNSA. CDR3 length: 15 residues. V lost 5 bases to trimming and J lost 4 bases, with 16 bases between them. The CDR3: CASSLRALGADTQYF. CDR3 nucleotide sequence: TGTGCCAGCAGCCTCCGGGCCCTAGGGGCAGATACGCAGTATTTT.

V usage is TRBV5-1 and J usage is TRBJ2-1; the match to TRBD1 covers 11 bases. The CDR3 is 17 amino acids. V dropped 4 bases and J dropped 8; count of bases not matched to a gene: 14. Germline CDR1 is SGHRS and CDR2 is YFSETQ. CDR3 DNA sequence: TGCGCCAGCAGCCCCACTCCCGGACAGGGGGCCCTCGATGAGCAGTTCTTC. It yields the protein CASSPTPGQGALDEQFF.

The CDR3 DNA reads as TGTGCCTGGAGTTCAACATCGAATGGCTACACCTTC. Translated, it gives CAWSSTSNGYTF. V is TRBV30 and J is TRBJ1-2; the D is unclear. There are 12 residues in the CDR3. Trimming took 2 bases from V and 6 from J, leaving 10 bases between them. Germline V gene sequence: CDR1 GTSNPN, CDR2 SVGIG (reference sequence).

This chain joins TRBV6-6 and TRBJ2-3, with D maybe TRBD1 (5 bases). Trimming took off 7 bases at V and 3 bases at J, with 11 bases between the two ends. The CDR3 sequence is 13 residues long. Looked up from germline, CDR1 is MNHNY and CDR2 is SVGAGI (reference sequence). CDR3 sequence reads: CASIAAGTDTQYF. Here the CDR3 DNA reads TGTGCCAGCATCGCGGCAGGGACAGATACGCAGTATTTT.

The rearrangement joins TRBV7-6 to TRBJ2-1; D not certain. Trimming removed 3 bases from V and 9 bases from J, with 12 bases in between. There are 13 residues in the CDR3. CDR1 is SGHVS, CDR2 FNYEAQ, per germline. This chain's CDR3 is CASSFEPFFEQFF. DNA of the CDR3: TGTGCCAGCAGCTTTGAGCCTTTCTTTGAGCAGTTCTTC.

V is TRBV19 and J is TRBJ1-2, with 7 bases that match TRBD1. V lost 6 bases to trimming and J lost 7 bases; unmatched junction nucleotides: 8. The CDR3 length is 13 residues. Germline V lookup: CDR1 LNHDA, CDR2 SQIVND (reference sequence). The CDR3 loop is CASSETGLGGYTF. The CDR3 nucleotides are TGTGCCAGTAGCGAGACAGGGCTCGGTGGCTACACCTTC.

The CDR3 protein is CASSYQLTSGTDTQYF. The CDR3 DNA reads TGTGCCAGCAGTTACCAATTGACTAGCGGCACAGATACGCAGTATTTT. The chain links TRBV6-5 to TRBJ2-3; 8 bases agree with TRBD2. Unmatched junction bases numbered 5, after V lost 2 bases and J lost 1 base. The CDR3 loop spans 16 amino acids. Germline lookup yields CDR1 MNHEY and CDR2 SVGAGI.

This rearrangement joins TRBV28 to TRBJ2-3, with D possibly being TRBD1 (5 bases). V was clipped by 5 bases and J by 0 bases, with 21 bases between them. There are 18 residues in the CDR3. The V gene's germline CDR1 is MDHEN and CDR2 SYDVKM. CDR3 in DNA: TGTGCCAGCAGTCAAACAGGTGTTACTCCGCCTAGCACAGATACGCAGTATTTT. Amino acids: CASSQTGVTPPSTDTQYF.

The CDR3 nucleotides read TGTGCCAGCAGCTTAAGAGCGGGAAGCTCCTACAATGAGCAGTTCTTC. It specifies CASSLRAGSSYNEQFF. The J gene is TRBJ2-1, the V gene TRBV7-9; 7 bases align to TRBD2. V shed 2 bases, J shed 0 bases, and the junction held 4 bases outside the gene matches. Per germline, CDR1 SEHNR and CDR2 FQNEAQ (reference sequence). This CDR3 is built from 16 residues.

This clone has just a few counts. CDR3 amino acids: CASSFPGGRNYGYTF. As DNA, the CDR3 is TGTGCCAGCAGTTTCCCCGGGGGGCGAAACTATGGCTACACCTTC. This chain links TRBV28 with TRBJ1-2, with a weak D call TRBD1 (6 bases). The germline V and J ends were trimmed by 3 bases and 2 bases, with 13 bases remaining between them. Germline lookup yields CDR1 MDHEN and CDR2 SYDVKM. This CDR3 contains 15 residues.

The chain carries TRBV6-5 and TRBJ2-7; 7 positions match TRBD1. Germline-derived CDR1 and CDR2 are MNHEY and SVGAGI. Trimming cost V 6 bases and J 3 bases; bases outside gene matches: 8. The CDR3 has 14 residues. Here the CDR3 DNA reads TGTGCCAGCAGGAAACAGGGGTGGGACTACGAGCAGTACTTC. Translation: CASRKQGWDYEQYF.

This chain joins TRBV5-1 and TRBJ1-1; no definite D call. Germline lookup yields CDR1 SGHRS and CDR2 YFSETQ. The CDR3 is made up of 15 amino acids. V was pared by 4 bases and J by 4 bases, with 17 bases between. CDR3 bases: TGCGCCAGCAGCCGCAGCGGAGGCGCGGGCACTGAAGCTTTCTTT. It codes for CASSRSGGAGTEAFF.

V gene TRBV5-1 combines with J gene TRBJ1-4; D possibly corresponds to TRBD1 (5 bases). The CDR3 is 15 amino acids. Trimming took 6 bases from V and 7 from J, leaving 19 bases between them. Germline CDR1 SGHRS, CDR2 YFSETQ. The CDR3 DNA sequence: TGCGCCAGCACCCTCTCGACAGCCATGGGTGAAAAACTGTTTTTT. It translates to CASTLSTAMGEKLFF.